Listed below are T cell receptor beta chains from one sample, sequenced in a study of CD8 T cells in ankylosing spondylitis. TCRdb fed the 5' RACE reads into MiXCR, producing one record per CDR3 protein. This repertoire shows fewer than 550,000 distinct CDR3 sequences, roughly 5.3% found once; its top ten account for roughly 3.5%. Sample: blood, either unsorted or a sorted T cell fraction (not recorded which). All receptors come from a male donor with ankylosing spondylitis. Both conserved end residues are trimmed from each CDR3. D genes are given only for firm matches.

J gene | V gene | D gene | CDR3 protein
TRBJ2-2 | TRBV18 | TRBD1 | ASSSYTGTGLTTGELF
TRBJ2-1 | TRBV7-2 | TRBD2 | ASRLAGGQF
TRBJ1-2 | TRBV6-2/TRBV6-3 | - | ASVSGGDYGYT
TRBJ2-7 | TRBV4-3 | TRBD2 | ASSQDPREAQQY
TRBJ2-7 | TRBV10-3 | - | AISGTGRD
TRBJ1-4 | TRBV10-3 | - | AIWTGSTNEKLF
TRBJ1-2 | TRBV9 | TRBD1 | ASSVTPDRVHGYT
TRBJ1-6 | TRBV12-3/TRBV12-4 | - | ASSLMVNSPLH
TRBJ1-3 | TRBV6-1 | TRBD1 | ASSRHGTDSGNTIY
TRBJ2-7 | TRBV20-1 | TRBD2 | SARDPTPLAGSYEQY
TRBJ1-1 | TRBV28 | TRBD1 | ASSIHRQGGAF
TRBJ1-6 | TRBV5-1 | - | ASSNGQNNSPLH
TRBJ1-1 | TRBV18 | - | ASSPFDRRTEAF
TRBJ2-3 | TRBV29-1 | TRBD1 | SVVRQGGTDTQY
TRBJ2-7 | TRBV25-1 | TRBD1 | ASARTGGEQY
TRBJ2-1 | TRBV11-2 | TRBD2 | ASSLVRTSGSDPRSYNEQF
TRBJ2-5 | TRBV15 | TRBD1 | ATSGRDRGRETQY
TRBJ2-7 | TRBV6-5 | - | ASSYPGSTGRQY
TRBJ2-7 | TRBV20-1 | - | SAGGQGLYEQY
TRBJ2-7 | TRBV20-1 | - | SAHDRISASGNEQY
TRBJ2-3 | TRBV28 | - | ASSLWEGGGQDTQY
TRBJ1-2 | TRBV7-2 | - | ASSSYREGGYT
TRBJ2-1 | TRBV20-1 | TRBD2 | SARYTSGSSYNEQF
TRBJ2-1 | TRBV13 | TRBD1 | ASSWGLQGFYEQF
TRBJ2-5 | TRBV28 | - | ASSLAPPGETQY
TRBJ1-5 | TRBV12-3/TRBV12-4 | - | ASSLVGLSNQPQH
TRBJ2-3 | TRBV6-5 | - | ASSYSGGRGTDTQY
TRBJ2-1 | TRBV12-3/TRBV12-4 | - | ASSLSSASPNEQF
TRBJ2-7 | TRBV5-5 | - | ASSLGYGPYEQY
TRBJ2-3 | TRBV2 | - | ASSEVSAWYTQY
TRBJ2-5 | TRBV5-1 | - | ASSFSVGANQETQY
TRBJ1-1 | TRBV7-2 | - | ASSLGGRLNTEAF
TRBJ2-3 | TRBV20-1 | TRBD2 | GRLAGGVSQY
TRBJ1-3 | TRBV7-2 | - | ASSPQGWTGNTIY
TRBJ2-5 | TRBV24-1 | - | ATSDPRGGETQY
TRBJ2-4 | TRBV7-2 | - | ASSLAKRAAKNIQY
TRBJ2-1 | TRBV4-2 | - | ASSQDLGAGNEQF
TRBJ2-7 | TRBV5-1 | TRBD1 | ASSNRDSLSYEQY
TRBJ1-5 | TRBV6-1 | - | ASSLRNSNQPQH
TRBJ2-1 | TRBV28 | TRBD2 | ASKGASGSSYNEQF
TRBJ1-2 | TRBV5-1 | - | ASSLGETNGYT
TRBJ2-5 | TRBV6-5 | - | ASRYMRGTAYQETQY
TRBJ1-4 | TRBV20-1 | - | SARDTRGINEKLF
TRBJ2-3 | TRBV20-1 | TRBD1 | SASVGQGTDTQY
TRBJ2-2 | TRBV7-2 | - | ASSIRLVRGELF
TRBJ1-1 | TRBV7-2 | - | ASSQGWGIAEAF
TRBJ2-7 | TRBV5-1 | - | ASSEDRTYEQY
TRBJ1-6 | TRBV3-1 | - | ASSQEWDWQRSPLH
TRBJ2-4 | TRBV6-2/TRBV6-3 | - | ASNDSNSVAKNIQY
TRBJ1-6 | TRBV5-5 | - | ASSLWGTGFGSPLH
TRBJ2-3 | TRBV20-1 | TRBD2 | SARLPGTRRIDTQY
TRBJ2-3 | TRBV6-5 | - | ASSSYRDSTDTQY
TRBJ2-5 | TRBV5-1 | - | ASSVGTFEKTQY
TRBJ2-7 | TRBV7-9 | - | ASSFVGQPYYEQY
TRBJ1-6 | TRBV27 | - | ASSRITWSPLH
TRBJ2-2 | TRBV12-3/TRBV12-4 | TRBD2 | ASSLMRLARTGELF
TRBJ1-2 | TRBV12-3/TRBV12-4 | TRBD1 | ASSPRQGYGYT
TRBJ2-3 | TRBV5-1 | - | ASSFLSGTSTDTQY
TRBJ1-5 | TRBV6-1 | TRBD1 | ASTRPGQGWQPQH
TRBJ2-3 | TRBV24-1 | TRBD1 | ATSDLDRPDTQY